What follows are 13 T cell receptor beta chains derived from one specimen sequenced in a study of T cells after yellow fever vaccination. TCRdb recomputed calls from the 5' RACE reads with MiXCR, one row per CDR3 protein. This sample has some 120,000 distinct CDR3 sequences; about 8.2% occur once, and the top ten carry almost 40%. The sample in question was CD8+ T cells sorted from PBMCs, obtained on the day of the yellow fever booster vaccination. The receptor source for this set is a man between 18 and 35 years old who received the YFV17D yellow fever vaccine.

The sample holds a few counts of this clonotype. CDR3 loop: CAIRSGTGGYTF. The CDR3, as DNA: TGTGCCATCCGATCCGGGACAGGTGGCTACACCTTC. The chain joins TRBV10-3 to TRBJ1-2; 8 bases are a match to TRBD1. The V gene's germline CDR1 is ENHRY and CDR2 SYGVKD. The CDR3 sequence is 12 residues long. Germline trimming cut 8 bases from V and 7 bases from J; bases unmatched to any gene: 6.

In its sample, this clonotype was seen a few times. The CDR3, as DNA: TGTGCCAGCAGTGGCCAGACCCTGACTTATAATTCACCCCTCCACTTT. It is translated as CASSGQTLTYNSPLHF. The chain couples TRBV12-3 or TRBV12-4 to TRBJ1-6; D unclear. The CDR3 sequence is 16 residues long. The V and J ends lost 5 bases and 4 bases respectively, with 15 bases between them.

The sample holds a few counts of this clonotype. The CDR3 reads CSAGKVDGYGYTF. DNA for the CDR3: TGCAGTGCCGGGAAGGTCGACGGCTATGGCTACACCTTC. J is TRBJ1-2 and V is TRBV20-1, with D unclear. The ends were cut back, 6 bases at V and 4 bases at J, with 15 bases in the middle. The CDR3 runs to 13 residues. Germline V gives CDR1 DFQATT, CDR2 SNEGSKA (reference sequence).

This clonotype was seen at least ten times. Written as DNA, the CDR3 is TGCAGTGCTAGGTGGGGCCTTTACGAGCAGTACTTC. The encoded protein is CSARWGLYEQYF. The genes are TRBV20-1 and TRBJ2-7; tentatively, D is TRBD1 (5 bases). The germline V gene encodes CDR1 DFQATT and CDR2 SNEGSKA (reference sequence). Trimming took 3 bases from V and 4 from J, leaving 10 bases between them. This CDR3 spans 12 amino acids.

This clonotype was observed many times. Written as DNA, the CDR3 is TGTGCCAGCAGCTTGGCGGCGAGCGACGAGCAGTACGTC. It is translated as CASSLAASDEQYV. The chain couples TRBV5-6 to TRBJ2-7; no clear D gene. Germline CDR1 reads SGHDT; CDR2 reads YYEEEE. This CDR3 is 13 amino acids long. Trimming pared 0 bases from V and 5 bases from J, leaving 9 bases between.

This clonotype was observed at least ten times. The J gene is TRBJ2-7, the V gene TRBV4-2; D unresolved. CDR1 LGHNA and CDR2 YNFKEQ come from the germline V gene. The V gene lost 0 bases and the J gene lost 3 bases, with 9 bases spanning the gap. This CDR3 has 14 residues. CDR3 sequence: CASSQEHGYYEQYF. In DNA form, the CDR3 reads TGTGCCAGCAGCCAAGAACACGGGTACTACGAGCAGTACTTC.

The chain recombines TRBV20-1 with TRBJ2-3; the D is unclear. Germline assignment: CDR1 DFQATT and CDR2 SNEGSKA (reference sequence). V gave up 7 bases and J gave up 2 bases, with 13 bases separating them. The CDR3 covers 13 residues. The CDR3 DNA follows: TGCAGTGGCCGGGCGCCAGCCACAGATACGCAGTATTTT. Its protein product is CSGRAPATDTQYF.

A few counts support this clonotype. The rearrangement links TRBV7-8 to TRBJ2-1; the D gene could be TRBD1 or TRBD2 (5 bases each). The CDR3 covers 17 residues. V was clipped by 7 bases and J by 2 bases, with 21 bases between them. Germline V gives CDR1 SGHVS, CDR2 FQNEAQ. The CDR3 nucleotides read TGTGCCAGCACCCTTTCCAGGGACGCATCAACCTACAATGAGCAGTTCTTC. Translated: CASTLSRDASTYNEQFF.

This clonotype was counted a few times. The chain employs TRBV5-1 and TRBJ2-1, with 8 bases aligning to TRBD2. The CDR3 extends over 16 amino acids. V was clipped by 4 bases and J by 4 bases; unmatched bases: 10. Per the germline V gene, CDR1 is SGHRS and CDR2 is YFSETQ. CDR3 sequence reads: CASSHTGGAGYNEQFF. The CDR3 bases are TGCGCCAGCAGCCATACCGGGGGGGCTGGGTACAATGAGCAGTTCTTC.

There are a few counts of this clonotype. This chain links TRBV3-1 with TRBJ2-5, with 8 bases lining up with TRBD2. The germline gives CDR1 LGHDT, CDR2 YNNKEL (reference sequence). V shed 4 bases, J shed 4 bases, and the junction held 8 bases outside the gene matches. The CDR3 is 15 residues long. CDR3 region: CASSPAGARGETQYF. The CDR3 DNA reads as TGTGCCAGCAGCCCAGCGGGGGCGCGCGGAGAGACCCAGTACTTC.

This clonotype was seen more than once but under ten times. The chain has TRBV4-3 and TRBJ2-5; tentative D call: TRBD1 (5 bases). This CDR3 has 17 residues. Germline CDR1 is LGHNA and CDR2 is YSLEER. Trimming took 0 bases from V and 2 from J, leaving 16 bases between them. CDR3 protein: CASSQEGFGAEQETQYF. The DNA for the CDR3 is TGCGCCAGCAGCCAAGAAGGATTTGGGGCGGAACAAGAGACCCAGTACTTC.

This rearrangement joins TRBV29-1 to TRBJ2-3; D is perhaps TRBD1 (6 bases). The germline V gene has CDR1 SQVTM and CDR2 ANQGSEA. With 4 bases removed from V and 0 bases from J, the gap between germline ends came to 14 bases. This CDR3 contains 15 residues. CDR3: CSVANRESSTDTQYF. The CDR3 bases are TGCAGCGTTGCCAACAGGGAATCGAGCACAGATACGCAGTATTTT.

The chain couples TRBV5-1 to TRBJ2-7; 8 bases are shared with TRBD1. The CDR3 is 15 amino acids. Trimming at V came to 4 bases and at J to 2 bases, leaving 8 bases not matched to a gene. Germline CDR1 is SGHRS and CDR2 is YFSETQ. The CDR3 loop reads CASSLQGQGPYEQYF. Written as DNA, the CDR3 is TGCGCCAGCAGCCTCCAAGGACAGGGTCCCTACGAGCAGTACTTC.